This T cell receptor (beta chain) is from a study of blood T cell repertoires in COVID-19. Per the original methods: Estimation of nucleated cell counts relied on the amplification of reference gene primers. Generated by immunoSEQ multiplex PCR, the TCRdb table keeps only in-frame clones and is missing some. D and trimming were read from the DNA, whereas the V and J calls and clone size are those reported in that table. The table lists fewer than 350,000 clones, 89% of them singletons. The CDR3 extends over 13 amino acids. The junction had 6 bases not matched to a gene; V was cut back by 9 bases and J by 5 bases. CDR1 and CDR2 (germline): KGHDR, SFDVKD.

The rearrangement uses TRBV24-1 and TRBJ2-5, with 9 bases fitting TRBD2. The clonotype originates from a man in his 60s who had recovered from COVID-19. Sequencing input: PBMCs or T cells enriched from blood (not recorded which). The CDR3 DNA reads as TGTGCCACCTCCATAGCGGGAGCGGAGACCCAGTACTTC. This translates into CATSIAGAETQYF.